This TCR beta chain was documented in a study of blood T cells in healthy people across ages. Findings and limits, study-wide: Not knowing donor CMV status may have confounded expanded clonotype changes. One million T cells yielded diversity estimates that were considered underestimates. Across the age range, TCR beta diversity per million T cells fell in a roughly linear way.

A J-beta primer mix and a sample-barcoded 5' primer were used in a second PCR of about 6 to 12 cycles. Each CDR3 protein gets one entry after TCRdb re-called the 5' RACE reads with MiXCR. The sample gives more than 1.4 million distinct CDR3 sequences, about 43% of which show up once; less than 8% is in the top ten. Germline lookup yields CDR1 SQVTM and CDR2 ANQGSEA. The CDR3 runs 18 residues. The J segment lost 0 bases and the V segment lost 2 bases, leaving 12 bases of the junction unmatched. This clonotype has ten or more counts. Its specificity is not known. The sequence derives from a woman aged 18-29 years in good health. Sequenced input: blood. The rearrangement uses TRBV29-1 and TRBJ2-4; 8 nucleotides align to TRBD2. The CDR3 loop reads CSVERGLEGDLAKNIQYF. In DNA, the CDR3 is TGCAGCGTTGAACGGGGACTAGAGGGTGACCTAGCCAAAAACATTCAGTACTTC.